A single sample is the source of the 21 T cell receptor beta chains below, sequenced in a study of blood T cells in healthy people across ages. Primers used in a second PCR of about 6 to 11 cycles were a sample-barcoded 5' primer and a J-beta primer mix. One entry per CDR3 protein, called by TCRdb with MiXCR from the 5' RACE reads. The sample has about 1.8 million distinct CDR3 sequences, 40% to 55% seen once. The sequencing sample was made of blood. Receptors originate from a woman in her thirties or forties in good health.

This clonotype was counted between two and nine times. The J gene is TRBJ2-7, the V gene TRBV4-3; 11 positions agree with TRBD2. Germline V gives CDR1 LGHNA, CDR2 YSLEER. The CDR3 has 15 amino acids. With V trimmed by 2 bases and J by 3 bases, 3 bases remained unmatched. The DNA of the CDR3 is TGCGCCAGCAGCCAAACTAGCGGGGGAGTCTACGAGCAGTACTTC. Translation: CASSQTSGGVYEQYF.

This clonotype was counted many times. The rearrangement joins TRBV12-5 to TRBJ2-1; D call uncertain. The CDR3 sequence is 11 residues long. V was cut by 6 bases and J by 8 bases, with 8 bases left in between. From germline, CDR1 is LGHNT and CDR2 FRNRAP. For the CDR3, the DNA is TGTGCTAGTGGGCTTGAGTATGAGCAGTTCTTC. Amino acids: CASGLEYEQFF. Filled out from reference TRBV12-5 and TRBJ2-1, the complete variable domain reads DARVTQTPRHKVTEMGQEVTMRCQPILGHNTVFWYRQTMMQGLELLAYFRNRAPLDDSGMPKDRFSAEMPDATLATLKIQPSEPRDSAVYFCASGLEYEQFFGPGTRLTVL.

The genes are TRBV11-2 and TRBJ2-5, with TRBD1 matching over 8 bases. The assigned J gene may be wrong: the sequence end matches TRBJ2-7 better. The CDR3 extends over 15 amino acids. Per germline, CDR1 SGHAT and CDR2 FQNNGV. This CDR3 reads CASSLVSDRANEQYF. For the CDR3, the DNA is TGTGCCAGCAGCTTAGTTTCGGACAGGGCGAACGAGCAGTACTTC.

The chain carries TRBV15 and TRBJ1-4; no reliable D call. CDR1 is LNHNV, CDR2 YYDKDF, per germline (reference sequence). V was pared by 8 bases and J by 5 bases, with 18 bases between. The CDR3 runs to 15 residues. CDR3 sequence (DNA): TGTGCCACCCCTGGGGAGGGAGGCAGAAATGAAAAACTGTTTTTT. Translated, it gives CATPGEGGRNEKLFF.

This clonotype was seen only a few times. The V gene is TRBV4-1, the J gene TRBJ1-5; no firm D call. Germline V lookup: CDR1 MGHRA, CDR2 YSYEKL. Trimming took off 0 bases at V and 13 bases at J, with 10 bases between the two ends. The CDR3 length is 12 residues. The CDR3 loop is CASSQDGETQHF. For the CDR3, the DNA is TGCGCCAGCAGCCAAGATGGGGAGACGCAGCATTTT.

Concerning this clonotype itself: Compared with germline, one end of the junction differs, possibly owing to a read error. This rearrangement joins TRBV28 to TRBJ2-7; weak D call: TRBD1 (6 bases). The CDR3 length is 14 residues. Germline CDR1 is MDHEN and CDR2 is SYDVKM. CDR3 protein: CASRNTGLSYEQYF. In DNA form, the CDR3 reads TGTGCCAGCCGAAATACAGGGCTCTCCTATGAGCAGTACTTC.

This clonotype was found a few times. In DNA form, the CDR3 reads TGTGCCAGCAGCAAGGAGGGGGTTGCCAAAAACATTCAGTACTTC. It codes for CASSKEGVAKNIQYF. V usage is TRBV6-2 or TRBV6-3 and J usage is TRBJ2-4, with D perhaps being TRBD1 or TRBD2 (6 bases each). Germline V gene data show CDR1 as MNHEY and CDR2 as SVGEGT. This CDR3 is 15 amino acids long. Trimming stripped 6 bases from V and 1 base from J, with 13 bases between.

The CDR3 coding sequence is TGTGCTAGTGCCACAGGAGGAAATCACAATGAGCAGTTCTTC. Protein sequence: CASATGGNHNEQFF. The rearrangement joins TRBV12-5 to TRBJ2-1; D may match TRBD1 or TRBD2 (5 bases each). The germline V and J ends were trimmed by 7 bases and 5 bases, with 15 bases remaining between them. This CDR3 is 14 amino acids long. Germline lookup yields CDR1 LGHNT and CDR2 FRNRAP.

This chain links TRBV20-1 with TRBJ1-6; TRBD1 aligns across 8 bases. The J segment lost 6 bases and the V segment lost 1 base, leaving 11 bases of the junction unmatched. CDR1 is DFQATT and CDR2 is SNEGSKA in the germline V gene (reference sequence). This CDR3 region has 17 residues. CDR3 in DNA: TGCAGTGCTAGAGCGCGGACAGGGAGCGTCCCTAATTCACCCCTCCACTTT. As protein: CSARARTGSVPNSPLHF.

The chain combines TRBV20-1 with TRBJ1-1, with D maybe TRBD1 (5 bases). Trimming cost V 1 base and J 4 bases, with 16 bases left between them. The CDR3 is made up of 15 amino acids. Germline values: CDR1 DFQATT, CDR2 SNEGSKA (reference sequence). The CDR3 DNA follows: TGCAGTGCTAGAGGCGCAAGGGGTGGGGGCACTGAAGCTTTCTTT. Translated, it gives CSARGARGGGTEAFF.

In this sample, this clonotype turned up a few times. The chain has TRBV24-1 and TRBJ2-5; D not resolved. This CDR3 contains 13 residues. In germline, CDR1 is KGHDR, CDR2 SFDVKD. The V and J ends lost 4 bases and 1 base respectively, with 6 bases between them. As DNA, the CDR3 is TGTGCCACCAGTGAGGCAGTCCAAGAGACCCAGTACTTC. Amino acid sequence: CATSEAVQETQYF.

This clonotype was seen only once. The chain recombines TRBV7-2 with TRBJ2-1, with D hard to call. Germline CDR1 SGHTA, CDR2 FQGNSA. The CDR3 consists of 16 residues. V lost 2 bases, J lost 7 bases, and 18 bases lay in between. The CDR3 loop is CASSLRVGMVGNEQFF. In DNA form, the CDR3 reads TGTGCCAGCAGCTTACGGGTGGGGATGGTTGGGAATGAGCAGTTCTTC.

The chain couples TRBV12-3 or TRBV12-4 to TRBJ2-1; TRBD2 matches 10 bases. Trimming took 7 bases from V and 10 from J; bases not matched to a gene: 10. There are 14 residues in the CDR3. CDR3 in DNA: TGTGCCAGCATCCAAGCGGGGGGGCCTAGGGAGCAGTTCTTC. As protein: CASIQAGGPREQFF.

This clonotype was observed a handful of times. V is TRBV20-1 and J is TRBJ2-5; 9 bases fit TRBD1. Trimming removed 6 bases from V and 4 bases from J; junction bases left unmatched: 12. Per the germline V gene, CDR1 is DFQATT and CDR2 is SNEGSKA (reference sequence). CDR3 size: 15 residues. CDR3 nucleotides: TGCAGTGCCAGGGTGGACAGGGGATGGGGAGAGACCCAGTACTTC. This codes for CSARVDRGWGETQYF.

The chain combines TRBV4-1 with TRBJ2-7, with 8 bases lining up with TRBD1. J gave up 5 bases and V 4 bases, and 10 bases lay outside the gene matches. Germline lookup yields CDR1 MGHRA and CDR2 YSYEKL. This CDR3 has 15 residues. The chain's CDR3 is CASSLGQGEEHEQYF. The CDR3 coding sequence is TGCGCCAGCAGCCTCGGACAGGGCGAGGAGCACGAGCAGTACTTC.

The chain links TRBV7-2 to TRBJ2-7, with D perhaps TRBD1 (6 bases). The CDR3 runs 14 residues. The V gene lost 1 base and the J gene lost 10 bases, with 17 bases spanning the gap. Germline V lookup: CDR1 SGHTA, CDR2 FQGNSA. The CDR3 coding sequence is TGTGCCAGCAGCTTAGGGGGGCTCCAAAACACTCAGTACTTC. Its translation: CASSLGGLQNTQYF.

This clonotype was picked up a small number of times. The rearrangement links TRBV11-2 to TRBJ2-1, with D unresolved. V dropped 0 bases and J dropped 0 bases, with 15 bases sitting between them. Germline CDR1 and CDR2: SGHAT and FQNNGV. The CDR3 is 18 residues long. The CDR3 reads CASSLEISTRPSYNEQFF. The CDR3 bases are TGTGCCAGCAGCTTAGAGATTTCAACACGGCCCTCCTACAATGAGCAGTTCTTC.

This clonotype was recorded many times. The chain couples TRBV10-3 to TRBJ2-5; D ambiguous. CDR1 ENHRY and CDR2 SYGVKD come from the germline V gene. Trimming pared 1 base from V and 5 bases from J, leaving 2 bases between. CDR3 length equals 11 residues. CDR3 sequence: CAISEFETQYF. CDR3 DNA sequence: TGTGCCATCAGTGAGTTTGAGACCCAGTACTTC.

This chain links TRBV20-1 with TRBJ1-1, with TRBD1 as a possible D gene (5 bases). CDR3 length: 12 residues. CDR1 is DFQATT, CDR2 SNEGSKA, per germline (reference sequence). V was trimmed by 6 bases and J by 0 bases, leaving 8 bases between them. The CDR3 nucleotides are TGCAGTGCGCAGACAGTGAACACTGAAGCTTTCTTT. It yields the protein CSAQTVNTEAFF.

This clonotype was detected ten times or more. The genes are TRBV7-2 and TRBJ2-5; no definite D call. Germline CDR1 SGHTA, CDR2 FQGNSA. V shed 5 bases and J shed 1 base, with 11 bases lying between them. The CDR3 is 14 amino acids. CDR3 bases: TGTGCCAGCAGCCCCTCTAGGACCCAAGAGACCCAGTACTTC. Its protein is CASSPSRTQETQYF.

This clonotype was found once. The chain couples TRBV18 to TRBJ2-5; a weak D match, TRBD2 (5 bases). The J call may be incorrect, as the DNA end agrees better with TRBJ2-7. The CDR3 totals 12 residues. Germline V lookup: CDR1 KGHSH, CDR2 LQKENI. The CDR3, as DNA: TGTGCCAGCTCACCAGTCGGGGACGAGCAGTACTTC. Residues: CASSPVGDEQYF.